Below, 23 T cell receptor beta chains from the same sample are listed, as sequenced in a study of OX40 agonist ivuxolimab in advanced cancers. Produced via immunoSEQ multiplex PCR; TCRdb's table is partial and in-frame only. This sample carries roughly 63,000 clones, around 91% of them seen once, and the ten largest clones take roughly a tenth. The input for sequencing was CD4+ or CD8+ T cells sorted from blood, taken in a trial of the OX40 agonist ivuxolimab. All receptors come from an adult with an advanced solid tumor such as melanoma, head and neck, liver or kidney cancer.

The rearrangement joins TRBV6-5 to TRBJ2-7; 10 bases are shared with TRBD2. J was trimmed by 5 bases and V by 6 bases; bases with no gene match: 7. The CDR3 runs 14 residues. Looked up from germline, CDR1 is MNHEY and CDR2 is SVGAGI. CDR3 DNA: TGTGCCAGCAGGCGGCTAGCGGGAGAGAACGAGCAGTACTTC. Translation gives CASRRLAGENEQYF.

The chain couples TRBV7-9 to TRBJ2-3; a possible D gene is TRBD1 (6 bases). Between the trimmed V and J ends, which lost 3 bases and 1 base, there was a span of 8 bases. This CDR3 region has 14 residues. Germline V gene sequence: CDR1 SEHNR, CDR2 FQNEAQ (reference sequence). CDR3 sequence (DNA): TGTGCCAGCAGCTTCCCAGGGGGCACAGATACGCAGTATTTT. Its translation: CASSFPGGTDTQYF.

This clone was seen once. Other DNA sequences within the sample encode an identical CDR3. CDR3 amino acids: CASSLAGSEEKLFF. The CDR3 DNA is TGCGCCAGCAGCTTGGCAGGGTCGGAGGAAAAACTGTTTTTT. The rearrangement joins TRBV5-1 to TRBJ1-4; weak D call: TRBD1 (5 bases). The CDR3 is 14 residues long. Germline assignment: CDR1 SGHRS and CDR2 YFSETQ. V lost 0 bases and J 8 bases, leaving 11 bases between the germline ends.

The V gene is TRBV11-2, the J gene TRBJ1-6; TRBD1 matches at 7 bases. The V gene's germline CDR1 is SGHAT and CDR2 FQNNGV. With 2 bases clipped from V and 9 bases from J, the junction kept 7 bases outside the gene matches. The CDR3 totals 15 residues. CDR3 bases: TGTGCCAGCAGCTTAACGACAGGGAACGTTTCACCCCTCCACTTT. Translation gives CASSLTTGNVSPLHF.

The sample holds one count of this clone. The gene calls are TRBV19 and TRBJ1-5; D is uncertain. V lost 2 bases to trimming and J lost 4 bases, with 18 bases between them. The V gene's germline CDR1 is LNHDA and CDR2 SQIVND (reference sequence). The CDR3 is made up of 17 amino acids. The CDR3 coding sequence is TGTGCCAGTAGTATATGGCCTACCGAGACCCGAAATCAGCCCCAGCATTTT. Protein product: CASSIWPTETRNQPQHF.

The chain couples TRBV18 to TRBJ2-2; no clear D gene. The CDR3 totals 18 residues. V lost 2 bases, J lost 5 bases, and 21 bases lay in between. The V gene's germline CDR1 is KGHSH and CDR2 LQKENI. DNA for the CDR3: TGTGCCAGCTCACCATTCCTCGGGCGCGCCTGGGATACCGGGGAGCTGTTTTTT. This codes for CASSPFLGRAWDTGELFF.

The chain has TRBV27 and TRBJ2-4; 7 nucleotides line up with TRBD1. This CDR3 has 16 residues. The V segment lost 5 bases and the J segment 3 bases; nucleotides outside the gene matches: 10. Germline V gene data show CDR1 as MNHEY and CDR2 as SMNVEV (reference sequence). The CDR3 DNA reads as TGTGCCAGCAGTGCGACAGGGTGGTACGGCAAAAACATTCAGTACTTC. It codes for CASSATGWYGKNIQYF.

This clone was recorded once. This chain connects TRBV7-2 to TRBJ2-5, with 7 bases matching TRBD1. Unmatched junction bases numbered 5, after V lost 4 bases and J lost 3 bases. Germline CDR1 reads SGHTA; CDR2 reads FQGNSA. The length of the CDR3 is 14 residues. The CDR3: CASSSGTVKETQYF. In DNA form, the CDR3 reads TGTGCCAGCAGCTCCGGGACAGTAAAAGAGACCCAGTACTTC.

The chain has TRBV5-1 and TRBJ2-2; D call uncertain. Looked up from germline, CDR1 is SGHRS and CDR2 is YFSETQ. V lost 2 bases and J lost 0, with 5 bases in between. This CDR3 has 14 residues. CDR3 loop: CASSFDPNTGELFF. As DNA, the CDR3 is TGCGCCAGCAGCTTCGACCCGAACACCGGGGAGCTGTTTTTT.

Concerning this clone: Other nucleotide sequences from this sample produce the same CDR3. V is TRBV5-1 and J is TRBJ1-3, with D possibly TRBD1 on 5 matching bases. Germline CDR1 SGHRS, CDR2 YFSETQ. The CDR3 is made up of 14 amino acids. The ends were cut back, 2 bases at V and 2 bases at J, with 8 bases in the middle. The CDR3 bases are TGCGCCAGCAGCTTAGGGGATACTGGAAACACCATATATTTT. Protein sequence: CASSLGDTGNTIYF.

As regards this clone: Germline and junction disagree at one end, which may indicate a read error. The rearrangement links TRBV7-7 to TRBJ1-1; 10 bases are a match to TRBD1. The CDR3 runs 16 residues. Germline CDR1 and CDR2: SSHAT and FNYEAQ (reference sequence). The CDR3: CASSFPSGQGYTEAFF. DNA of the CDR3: TGTGCTAGCAGCTTTCCATCGGGACAGGGGTACACTGAAGCTTTCTTT. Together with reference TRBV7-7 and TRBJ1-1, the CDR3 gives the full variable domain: GAGVSQSPRYKVTKRGQDVTLRCDPISSHATLYWYQQALGQGPEFLTYFNYEAQPDKSGLPSDRFSAERPEGSISTLTIQRTEQRDSAMYRCASSFPSGQGYTEAFFGQGTRLTVV.

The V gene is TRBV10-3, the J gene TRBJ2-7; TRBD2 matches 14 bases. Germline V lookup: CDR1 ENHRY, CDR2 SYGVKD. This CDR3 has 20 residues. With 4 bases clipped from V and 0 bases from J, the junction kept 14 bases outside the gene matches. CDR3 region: CAISGRQTGLAGGSSYEQYF. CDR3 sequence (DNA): TGTGCCATCAGTGGGAGGCAGACCGGACTAGCGGGAGGTAGCTCCTACGAGCAGTACTTC.

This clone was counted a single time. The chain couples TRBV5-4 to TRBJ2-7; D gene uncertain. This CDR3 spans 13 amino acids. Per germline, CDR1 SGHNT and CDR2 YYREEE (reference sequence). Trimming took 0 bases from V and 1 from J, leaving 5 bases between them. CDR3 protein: CASSLASSYEQYF. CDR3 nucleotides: TGTGCCAGCAGCTTGGCAAGTTCCTACGAGCAGTACTTC.

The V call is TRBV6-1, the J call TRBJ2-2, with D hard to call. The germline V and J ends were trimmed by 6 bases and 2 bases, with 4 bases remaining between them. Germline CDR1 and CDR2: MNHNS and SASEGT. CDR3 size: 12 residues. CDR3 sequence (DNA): TGTGCCAGCAGGGAAAACACCGGGGAGCTGTTTTTT. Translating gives CASRENTGELFF.

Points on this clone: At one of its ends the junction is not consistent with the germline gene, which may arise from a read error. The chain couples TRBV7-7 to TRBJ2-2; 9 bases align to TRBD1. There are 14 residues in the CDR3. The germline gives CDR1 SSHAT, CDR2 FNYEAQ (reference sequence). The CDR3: CASSSTGGTGELFF. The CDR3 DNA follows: TGTGCTAGCAGCTCGACAGGGGGCACCGGGGAGCTGTTTTTT.

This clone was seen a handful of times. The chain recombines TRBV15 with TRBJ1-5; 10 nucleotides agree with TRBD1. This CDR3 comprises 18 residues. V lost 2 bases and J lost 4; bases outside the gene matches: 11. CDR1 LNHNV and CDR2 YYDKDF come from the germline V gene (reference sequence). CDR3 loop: CATSRPDRGRFGNQPQHF. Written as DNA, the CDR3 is TGTGCCACCAGCAGACCTGACAGGGGGCGCTTCGGTAATCAGCCCCAGCATTTT.

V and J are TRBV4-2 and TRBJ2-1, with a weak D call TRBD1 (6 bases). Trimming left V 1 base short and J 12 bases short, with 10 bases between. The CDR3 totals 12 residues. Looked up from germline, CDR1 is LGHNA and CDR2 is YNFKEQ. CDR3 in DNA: TGTGCCAGCAGCCAAGGAGGGACAACGCAGTTCTTC. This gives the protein CASSQGGTTQFF.

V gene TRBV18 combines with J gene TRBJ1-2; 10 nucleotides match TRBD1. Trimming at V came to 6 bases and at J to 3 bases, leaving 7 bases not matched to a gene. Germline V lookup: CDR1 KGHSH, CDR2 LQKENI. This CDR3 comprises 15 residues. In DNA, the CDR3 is TGTGCCAGCTCTGTCACGACAGGGGGCGACTATGGCTACACCTTC. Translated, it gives CASSVTTGGDYGYTF.

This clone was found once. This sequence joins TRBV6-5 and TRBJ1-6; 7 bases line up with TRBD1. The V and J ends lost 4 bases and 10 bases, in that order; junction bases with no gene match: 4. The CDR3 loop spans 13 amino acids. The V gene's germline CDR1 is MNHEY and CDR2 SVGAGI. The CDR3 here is CASSSTGVSPLHF. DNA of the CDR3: TGTGCCAGCAGTTCCACAGGGGTCTCACCCCTCCACTTT.

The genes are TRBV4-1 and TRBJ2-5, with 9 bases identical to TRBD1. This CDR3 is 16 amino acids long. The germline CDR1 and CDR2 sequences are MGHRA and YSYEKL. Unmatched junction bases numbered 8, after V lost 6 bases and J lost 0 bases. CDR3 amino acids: CASRARQGGYQETQYF. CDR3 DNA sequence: TGCGCCAGCAGAGCGAGACAGGGGGGGTACCAAGAGACCCAGTACTTC.

CDR3 amino acids: CASSFPGGNYGYTF. Written as DNA, the CDR3 is TGTGCCAGCAGCTTTCCTGGGGGCAACTATGGCTACACCTTC. The chain combines TRBV5-5 with TRBJ1-2; D may be TRBD1 (6 bases). The V gene lost 2 bases and the J gene lost 2 bases, with 10 bases spanning the gap. Per germline, CDR1 SGHKS and CDR2 YYEKEE (reference sequence). This CDR3 is 14 amino acids long.

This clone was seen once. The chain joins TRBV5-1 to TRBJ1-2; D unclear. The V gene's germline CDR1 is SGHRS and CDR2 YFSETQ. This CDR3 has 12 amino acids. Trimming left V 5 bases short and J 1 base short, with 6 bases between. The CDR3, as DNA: TGCGCCAGCAGACCATATAACTATGGCTACACCTTC. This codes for CASRPYNYGYTF. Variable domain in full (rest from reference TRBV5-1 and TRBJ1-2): KAGVTQTPRYLIKTRGQQVTLSCSPISGHRSVSWYQQTPGQGLQFLFEYFSETQRNKGNFPGRFSGRQFSNSRSEMNVSTLELGDSALYLCASRPYNYGYTFGSGTRLTVV.

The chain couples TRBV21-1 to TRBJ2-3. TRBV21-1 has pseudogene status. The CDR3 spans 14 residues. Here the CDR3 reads CASSKGTVGDTQYF. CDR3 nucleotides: TGTGCCAGCAGCAAAGGGACGGTTGGGGATACGCAGTATTTT.